Each of the 9 T cell receptor beta chains below was sequenced from the same sample in a study of shared clonotypes between healthy human individuals. The method was immunoSEQ multiplex PCR; TCRdb's version includes in-frame clones alone and lacks a portion of them. The table includes about 2.2 million clones, around 95% detected once. Positively selected for CCR7, the CD45RO-negative cells used as naive CD8 cells excluded terminally differentiated effector memory CD45RA+ cells. Specimen: naive CD8+ T cells from PBMCs. The receptors originated from a man in his late teens or twenties in good health. Some clones in this sample may be carry-over from other donors' samples.

The chain couples TRBV5-6 to TRBJ1-4, with D possibly being TRBD1 (5 bases). Germline CDR1 is SGHDT and CDR2 is YYEEEE. The length of the CDR3 is 14 residues. V was trimmed by 2 bases and J by 8 bases, leaving 13 bases between them. The CDR3 spells CASSLSGPIEKLFF. In DNA, the CDR3 is TGTGCCAGCAGCTTATCGGGACCGATAGAAAAACTGTTTTTT.

This chain connects TRBV28 to TRBJ1-2, with D possibly matching TRBD1 (6 bases). CDR3 length: 15 amino acids. Trimming left V 4 bases short and J 8 bases short, with 20 bases between. Germline V lookup: CDR1 MDHEN, CDR2 SYDVKM. In DNA form, the CDR3 reads TGTGCCAGCAGTTACCCCACAGGGCCCTCTCCCGGCTACACCTTC. Its translation: CASSYPTGPSPGYTF.

The genes are TRBV1 and TRBJ2-2. TRBV1 is a listed pseudogene. The CDR3 has 22 residues. CDR3: CTSSQDRVAASPLYLNTGELFF. The CDR3 nucleotides read TGCACCAGCAGCCAAGATAGGGTGGCGGCCAGTCCCCTTTACCTGAACACCGGGGAGCTGTTTTTT.

The genes are TRBV28 and TRBJ2-7; D not certain. V was pared by 5 bases and J by 3 bases, with 11 bases between. The V gene's germline CDR1 is MDHEN and CDR2 SYDVKM. The CDR3 extends over 13 amino acids. This chain's CDR3 is CASSPRVFYEQYF. The DNA for the CDR3 is TGTGCCAGCAGTCCTCGGGTTTTCTACGAGCAGTACTTC.

This clone was observed a single time. The rearrangement joins TRBV2 to TRBJ2-1, with no clear D. This CDR3 spans 10 amino acids. With 7 bases removed from V and 8 bases from J, the gap between germline ends came to 6 bases. In germline, CDR1 is SNHLY, CDR2 FYNNEI. CDR3 region: CASTGYEQFF. The CDR3 nucleotides read TGTGCCAGCACAGGTTATGAGCAGTTCTTC.

The gene calls are TRBV29-1 and TRBJ2-1, with D possibly called TRBD1 or TRBD2 (5 bases each). The length of the CDR3 is 12 residues. Germline assignment: CDR1 SQVTM and CDR2 ANQGSEA. V was pared by 7 bases and J by 6 bases, with 13 bases between. CDR3 amino acids: CSAVGAGNEQFF. CDR3 nucleotide sequence: TGCAGCGCCGTCGGGGCTGGCAATGAGCAGTTCTTC.

The chain combines TRBV6-5 with TRBJ2-1, with 7 bases identical to TRBD1. The CDR3 totals 14 residues. V lost 2 bases, J lost 10 bases, and 8 bases stayed unmatched. Looked up from germline, CDR1 is MNHEY and CDR2 is SVGAGI. The CDR3 nucleotides read TGTGCCAGCAGTTACGCCCGTACAGGGGAAGAGCAGTTCTTC. Residues: CASSYARTGEEQFF.

The V and J genes are TRBV5-1 and TRBJ2-2; D is ambiguous. Trimming stripped 0 bases from V and 2 bases from J, with 11 bases between. This CDR3 is built from 16 residues. Germline values: CDR1 SGHRS, CDR2 YFSETQ. The CDR3 is CASSLVGGLNTGELFF. Here the CDR3 DNA reads TGCGCCAGCAGCTTGGTGGGCGGATTAAACACCGGGGAGCTGTTTTTT.

The chain joins TRBV27 to TRBJ2-6, with no clear D. This CDR3 is 13 amino acids long. V was cut by 6 bases and J by 4 bases, with 7 bases left in between. Germline V gene lookup returns CDR1 MNHEY and CDR2 SMNVEV (reference sequence). The CDR3 sequence is CASRSRGANVLTF. The DNA of the CDR3 is TGTGCCAGCAGAAGCCGGGGGGCCAACGTCCTGACTTTC. Variable domain in full (rest from reference TRBV27 and TRBJ2-6): EAQVTQNPRYLITVTGKKLTVTCSQNMNHEYMSWYRQDPGLGLRQIYYSMNVEVTDKGDVPEGYKVSRKEKRNFPLILESPSPNQTSLYFCASRSRGANVLTFGAGSRLTVL.